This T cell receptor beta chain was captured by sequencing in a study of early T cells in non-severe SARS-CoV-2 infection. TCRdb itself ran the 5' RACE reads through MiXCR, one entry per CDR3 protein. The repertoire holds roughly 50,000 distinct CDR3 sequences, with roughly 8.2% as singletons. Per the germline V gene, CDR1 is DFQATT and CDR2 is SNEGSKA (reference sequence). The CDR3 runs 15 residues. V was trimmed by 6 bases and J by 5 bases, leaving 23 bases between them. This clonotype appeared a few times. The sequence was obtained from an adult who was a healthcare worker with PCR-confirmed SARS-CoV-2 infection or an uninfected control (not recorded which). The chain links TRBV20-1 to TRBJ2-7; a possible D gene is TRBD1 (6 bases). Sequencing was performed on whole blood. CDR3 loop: CSAGGQRTLKDEQYF. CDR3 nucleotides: TGCAGTGCAGGTGGACAGAGAACACTCAAAGACGAGCAGTACTTC.